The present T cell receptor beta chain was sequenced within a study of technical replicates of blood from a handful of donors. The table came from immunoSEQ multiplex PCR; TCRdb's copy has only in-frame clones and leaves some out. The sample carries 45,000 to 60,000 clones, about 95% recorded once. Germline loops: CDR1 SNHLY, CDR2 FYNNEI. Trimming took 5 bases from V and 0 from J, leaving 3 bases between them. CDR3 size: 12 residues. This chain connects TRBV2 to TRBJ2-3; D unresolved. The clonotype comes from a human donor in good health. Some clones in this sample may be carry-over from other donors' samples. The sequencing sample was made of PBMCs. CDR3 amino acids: CASSRSTDTQYF. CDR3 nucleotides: TGTGCCAGCAGTCGGAGCACAGATACGCAGTATTTT.